The 27 T cell receptor beta chains reported below all come from one sample, sequenced in a study of shared clonotypes between healthy human individuals. Assay used: immunoSEQ multiplex PCR; TCRdb lists only in-frame clones, some missing. The data show roughly 2.6 million clones, with roughly 92% seen just once and roughly 0.15% held by the top ten. Sequencing was carried out using naive CD4+ T cells sorted from blood. Subset here: CD45RA+ positively selected. These receptors came from a man between 18 and 29 years old in good health.

Here the CDR3 reads CASSLQAGANYGYTF. In DNA, the CDR3 is TGTGCCAGCAGTTTACAGGCGGGCGCGAACTATGGCTACACCTTC. The chain recombines TRBV28 with TRBJ1-2; no clear D. V was pared by 2 bases and J by 2 bases, with 12 bases between. The length of the CDR3 is 15 residues. Germline CDR1 is MDHEN and CDR2 is SYDVKM.

This chain joins TRBV28 and TRBJ1-4, with no clear D. There are 16 residues in the CDR3. V lost 0 bases and J lost 1, with 9 bases in between. CDR1 is MDHEN and CDR2 is SYDVKM in the germline V gene. The CDR3 region has the DNA TGTGCCAGCAGTTTATGGGGGATCCGAACTAATGAAAAACTGTTTTTT. Its protein product is CASSLWGIRTNEKLFF.

The chain carries TRBV7-2 and TRBJ1-3; D uncertain. This CDR3 is 13 amino acids long. Trimming removed 2 bases at V and 4 bases at J, with 6 bases between. Germline lookup yields CDR1 SGHTA and CDR2 FQGNSA. DNA for the CDR3: TGTGCCAGCAGCTTATTTCAGGGAAACACCATATATTTT. Amino acid sequence: CASSLFQGNTIYF.

This clone was recorded only once. The V and J genes are TRBV19 and TRBJ2-3, with D perhaps matching TRBD2 (6 bases). This CDR3 comprises 15 residues. V was clipped by 7 bases and J by 1 base, with 15 bases between them. The germline CDR1 and CDR2 sequences are LNHDA and SQIVND (reference sequence). This CDR3 is CASTDVGGGTDTQYF. CDR3 bases: TGTGCCAGTACCGATGTGGGGGGAGGCACAGATACGCAGTATTTT.

The rearrangement uses TRBV9 and TRBJ2-5; no clear D gene. Trimming shortened V by 4 bases and J by 5 bases, and 15 bases separated the two germline ends. The CDR3 extends over 14 amino acids. The germline V gene has CDR1 SGDLS and CDR2 YYNGEE. CDR3 in DNA: TGTGCCAGCAGCCCCATGCACTCTTCCGAGACCCAGTACTTC. Amino acid sequence: CASSPMHSSETQYF.

The chain combines TRBV5-4 with TRBJ2-1; 12 bases line up with TRBD2. CDR3 length: 19 amino acids. J gave up 0 bases and V 0 bases, and 7 bases lay outside the gene matches. Germline values: CDR1 SGHNT, CDR2 YYREEE (reference sequence). The CDR3, as DNA: TGTGCCAGCAGCTTGGTAGGACTAGCGGGAATCCCCTCCTACAATGAGCAGTTCTTC. It is translated as CASSLVGLAGIPSYNEQFF.

The genes are TRBV28 and TRBJ2-2; TRBD2 is a possible D gene (6 bases). Between the trimmed V and J ends, which lost 3 bases and 4 bases, there was a span of 12 bases. There are 15 residues in the CDR3. Germline CDR1 MDHEN, CDR2 SYDVKM. The CDR3 loop reads CASSLEGLGTGELFF. CDR3 nucleotide sequence: TGTGCCAGCAGTTTGGAGGGGCTGGGCACCGGGGAGCTGTTTTTT.

The chain combines TRBV30 with TRBJ1-1; a possible D gene is TRBD1 (6 bases). The CDR3 covers 13 residues. CDR1 and CDR2 (germline): GTSNPN, SVGIG (reference sequence). The V gene lost 2 bases and the J gene lost 12 bases, with 19 bases spanning the gap. The CDR3, as DNA: TGTGCCTGGAGTCTGGGGGCTTCGAAGTATCCTTTCTTT. Translating gives CAWSLGASKYPFF.

V usage is TRBV5-5 and J usage is TRBJ2-1; tentative D call: TRBD2 (5 bases). The germline gives CDR1 SGHKS, CDR2 YYEKEE (reference sequence). This CDR3 spans 16 amino acids. The V and J ends lost 5 bases and 8 bases respectively, with 23 bases between them. This CDR3 is CASRRPWASRMDEQFF. CDR3 DNA: TGTGCCAGCAGACGGCCGTGGGCTAGCCGGATGGATGAGCAGTTCTTC.

To note about this clone: Other DNA sequences in the same sample also yield this CDR3. V and J are TRBV4-1 and TRBJ2-3; D possibly matches TRBD1 or TRBD2 (5 bases each). Germline assignment: CDR1 MGHRA and CDR2 YSYEKL. The CDR3 covers 16 residues. Trimming shortened V by 1 base and J by 2 bases, and 13 bases separated the two germline ends. CDR3 sequence: CASSQGEGTLTDTQYF. The CDR3 DNA reads TGCGCCAGCAGCCAAGGCGAGGGGACCCTCACAGATACGCAGTATTTT.

The chain recombines TRBV4-3 with TRBJ2-5; D is perhaps TRBD2 (6 bases). CDR3 length: 15 residues. V was clipped by 4 bases and J by 8 bases, with 20 bases between them. Germline loops: CDR1 LGHNA, CDR2 YSLEER. CDR3 in DNA: TGCGCCAGCAGCCTGGACCGGGACTCCCAAGGAACCCAGTACTTC. This encodes CASSLDRDSQGTQYF.

The rearrangement links TRBV5-1 to TRBJ2-1; D remains unclear. The germline CDR1 and CDR2 sequences are SGHRS and YFSETQ. Trimming pared 4 bases from V and 10 bases from J, leaving 12 bases between. The CDR3 runs 12 residues. The CDR3 bases are TGCGCCAGCAGCCTCGACATGTCGGAGCAGTTCTTC. Protein sequence: CASSLDMSEQFF.

The rearrangement uses TRBV9 and TRBJ1-1; D gene ambiguous. The germline V and J ends were trimmed by 0 bases and 1 base, with 10 bases remaining between them. This CDR3 spans 15 amino acids. From germline, CDR1 is SGDLS and CDR2 YYNGEE. The CDR3 protein is CASSVAPSPNTEAFF. CDR3 DNA: TGTGCCAGCAGCGTAGCGCCCAGCCCGAACACTGAAGCTTTCTTT.

The CDR3 DNA is TGCGCCAGCAGCAAGAAGACAGGCGGGTGGGAAGAGACCCAGTACTTC. Amino acid sequence: CASSKKTGGWEETQYF. The V call is TRBV5-1, the J call TRBJ2-5; maybe TRBD1 (6 bases). The CDR3 spans 16 residues. With 4 bases removed from V and 3 bases from J, the gap between germline ends came to 19 bases. Per germline, CDR1 SGHRS and CDR2 YFSETQ.

The rearrangement uses TRBV19 and TRBJ2-1; 10 bases agree with TRBD2. The ends lost 0 bases at V and 6 bases at J; junction bases unmatched: 5. The CDR3 is 16 residues long. The germline gives CDR1 LNHDA, CDR2 SQIVND (reference sequence). CDR3 bases: TGTGCCAGTAGTATAGAGGTGACTAGCGGGTCCAATGAGCAGTTCTTC. As protein: CASSIEVTSGSNEQFF.

As concerns this clone: The sample has other DNA sequences that encode this CDR3 too. The chain carries TRBV11-2 and TRBJ2-7; TRBD1 or TRBD2 may be the D gene (5 bases each). The CDR3 sequence is 13 residues long. Per the germline V gene, CDR1 is SGHAT and CDR2 is FQNNGV. The germline V and J ends were trimmed by 5 bases and 0 bases, with 8 bases remaining between them. Here the CDR3 DNA reads TGTGCCAGCAGCCTTGGGACCTCCTACGAGCAGTACTTC. Its protein is CASSLGTSYEQYF.

This rearrangement joins TRBV9 to TRBJ2-3, with unresolved D. The CDR3 has 14 amino acids. V dropped 2 bases and J dropped 7 bases, with 14 bases sitting between them. CDR1 SGDLS and CDR2 YYNGEE come from the germline V gene. The CDR3: CASSVYGESYTQYF. The CDR3 region has the DNA TGTGCCAGCAGCGTTTACGGCGAGTCATATACGCAGTATTTT.

This clone was seen a single time. V gene TRBV6-4 combines with J gene TRBJ1-1; a possible D gene is TRBD1 (5 bases). Germline assignment: CDR1 MRHNA and CDR2 SNTAGT. The CDR3 covers 15 residues. The ends were cut back, 3 bases at V and 5 bases at J, with 16 bases in the middle. The CDR3 coding sequence is TGTGCCAGCAGTGAGCAGGGCGCGGGGGGTACTGAAGCTTTCTTT. Translation gives CASSEQGAGGTEAFF.

This chain uses TRBV7-2 with TRBJ2-3; D is perhaps TRBD1 or TRBD2 (6 bases each). The germline V gene has CDR1 SGHTA and CDR2 FQGNSA. The ends were cut back, 6 bases at V and 8 bases at J, with 18 bases in the middle. The CDR3 runs to 14 residues. CDR3 residues: CASRGRTAPGTQYF. For the CDR3, the DNA is TGTGCCAGCAGGGGGAGGACAGCCCCGGGTACGCAGTATTTT.

The CDR3, as DNA: TGTGCCAGCAGAGACAGGGGGCCGAATGGAAACACCATATATTTT. Its translation: CASRDRGPNGNTIYF. V and J are TRBV6-6 and TRBJ1-3; 10 bases fit TRBD1. The germline V gene encodes CDR1 MNHNY and CDR2 SVGAGI (reference sequence). The trim removed 6 bases at V and 3 bases at J, leaving 5 bases unmatched. The CDR3 length is 15 residues.

The rearrangement uses TRBV6-6 and TRBJ2-1; D not certain. Germline values: CDR1 MNHNY, CDR2 SVGAGI (reference sequence). V was cut by 2 bases and J by 5 bases, with 7 bases left in between. This CDR3 has 13 residues. Here the CDR3 reads CASSYERHNEQFF. The DNA of the CDR3 is TGTGCCAGCAGTTACGAAAGGCACAATGAGCAGTTCTTC.

The chain joins TRBV25-1 to TRBJ1-2, with 8 bases fitting TRBD1. Losses at the gene ends were 6 bases for V and 3 bases for J; bases not matched to a gene: 6. Germline V gene sequence: CDR1 MGHDK, CDR2 SYGVNS. The CDR3 sequence is 14 residues long. This CDR3 reads CASRRTGNDYGYTF. The DNA for the CDR3 is TGTGCCAGCAGGAGGACAGGGAACGACTATGGCTACACCTTC.

The chain recombines TRBV30 with TRBJ1-6, with TRBD1 matching 8 bases. Trimming removed 6 bases from V and 10 bases from J; junction bases left unmatched: 8. CDR1 and CDR2 from the germline V gene are GTSNPN and SVGIG (reference sequence). CDR3 size: 13 residues. CDR3 bases: TGTGCCTGTACGGGACAGGTCGCGTCACCCCTCCACTTT. This translates into CACTGQVASPLHF.

The chain uses TRBV6-6 and TRBJ2-4; tentative D call: TRBD2 (5 bases). The germline CDR1 and CDR2 sequences are MNHNY and SVGAGI (reference sequence). This CDR3 region has 15 residues. Trimming shortened V by 2 bases and J by 3 bases, and 11 bases separated the two germline ends. The DNA of the CDR3 is TGTGCCAGCAGTTACGTTCCGGGAAGCAAAAACATTCAGTACTTC. It encodes CASSYVPGSKNIQYF.

The chain is built from TRBV5-6 and TRBJ2-7; no reliable D call. CDR1 is SGHDT, CDR2 YYEEEE, per germline. Trimming left V 2 bases short and J 5 bases short, with 8 bases between. The CDR3 contains 12 residues. In nucleotides, the CDR3 is TGTGCCAGCAGCTTTAGACTCCACGAGCAGTACTTC. Its protein is CASSFRLHEQYF.

The CDR3 region is CASSSTGLYNSPLHF. The CDR3 nucleotides are TGTGCCAGCAGCTCAACGGGACTCTATAATTCACCCCTCCACTTT. The chain has TRBV7-8 and TRBJ1-6; TRBD1 is a possible D gene (5 bases). Germline V CDR1 and CDR2: SGHVS, FQNEAQ. CDR3 length: 15 residues. V gave up 4 bases and J gave up 3 bases, with 10 bases separating them.

The chain links TRBV9 to TRBJ2-5; D remains ambiguous. V was pared by 0 bases and J by 1 base, with 13 bases between. Germline lookup yields CDR1 SGDLS and CDR2 YYNGEE. The CDR3 spans 16 residues. The DNA for the CDR3 is TGTGCCAGCAGCGTAGGGTTCACGTATGCCCAAGAGACCCAGTACTTC. This translates into CASSVGFTYAQETQYF.